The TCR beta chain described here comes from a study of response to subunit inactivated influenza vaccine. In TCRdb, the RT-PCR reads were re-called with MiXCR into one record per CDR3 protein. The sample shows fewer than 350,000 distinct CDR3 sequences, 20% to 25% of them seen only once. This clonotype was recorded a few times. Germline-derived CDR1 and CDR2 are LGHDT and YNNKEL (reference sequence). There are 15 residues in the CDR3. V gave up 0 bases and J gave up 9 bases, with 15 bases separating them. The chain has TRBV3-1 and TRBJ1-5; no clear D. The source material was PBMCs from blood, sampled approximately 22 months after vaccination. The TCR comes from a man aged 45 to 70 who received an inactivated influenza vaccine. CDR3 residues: CASSQDSDGLWPQHF. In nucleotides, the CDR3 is TGTGCCAGCAGCCAAGATTCGGACGGCCTGTGGCCCCAGCATTTT.